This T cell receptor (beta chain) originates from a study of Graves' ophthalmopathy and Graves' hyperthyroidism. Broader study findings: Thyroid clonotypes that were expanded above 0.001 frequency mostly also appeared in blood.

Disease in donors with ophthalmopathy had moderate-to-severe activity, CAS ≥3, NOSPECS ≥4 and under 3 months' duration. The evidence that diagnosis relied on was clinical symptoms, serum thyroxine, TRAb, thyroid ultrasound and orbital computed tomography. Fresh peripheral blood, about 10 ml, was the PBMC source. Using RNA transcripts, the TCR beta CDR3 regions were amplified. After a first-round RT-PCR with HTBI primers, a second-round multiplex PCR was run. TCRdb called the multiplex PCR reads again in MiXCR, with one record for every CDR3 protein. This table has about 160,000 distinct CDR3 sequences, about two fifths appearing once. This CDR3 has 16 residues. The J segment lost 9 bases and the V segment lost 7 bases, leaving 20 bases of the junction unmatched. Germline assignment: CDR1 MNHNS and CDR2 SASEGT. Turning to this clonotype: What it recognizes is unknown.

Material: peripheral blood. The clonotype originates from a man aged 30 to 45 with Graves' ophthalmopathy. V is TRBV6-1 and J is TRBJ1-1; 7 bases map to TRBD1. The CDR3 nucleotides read TGTGCCAGCAAAGGCCCTCGGATCGGGACAGACTTCAAAGCTTTCTTT. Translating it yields CASKGPRIGTDFKAFF.